Here is one T cell receptor beta chain with its context. The data originate from a study of glioma-infiltrating T cells after dendritic cell vaccination. V gave up 4 bases and J gave up 1 base; unmatched junction bases: 13. This CDR3 contains 17 residues. CDR1 and CDR2 (germline): SGHRS, YFSETQ. Primers: 60 V beta forward and 13 J beta reverse. Assay used: immunoSEQ multiplex PCR; TCRdb lists only in-frame clones, some missing. The sample yields roughly 68,000 clones, approximately 78% seen once. The sequence derives from a human donor with glioblastoma. The chain links TRBV5-1 to TRBJ1-1; 7 bases are a match to TRBD1. The material sequenced was blood, taken before dendritic cell vaccination. The CDR3 reads CASSPVVPGTANTEAFF. CDR3 bases: TGCGCCAGCAGCCCAGTTGTACCCGGGACAGCGAACACTGAAGCTTTCTTT. Drawing the rest from reference TRBV5-1 and TRBJ1-1, the complete variable domain is KAGVTQTPRYLIKTRGQQVTLSCSPISGHRSVSWYQQTPGQGLQFLFEYFSETQRNKGNFPGRFSGRQFSNSRSEMNVSTLELGDSALYLCASSPVVPGTANTEAFFGQGTRLTVV.